The rows below give T cell receptor beta chains drawn from one sample of a study of cytomegalovirus exposure and HLA in healthy donors. The repertoire was sequenced with immunoSEQ multiplex PCR; TCRdb's copy has only in-frame clones and lacks some. The sample has approximately 140,000 clones; approximately 80% are singletons. The sample consisted of PBMCs. These receptors came from a middle-aged woman in good health and CMV-seronegative. The conserved cysteine and the conserved F or W are not part of the CDR3 here.

CDR3aa: ASSVSSSGANVLT
v_gene: TRBV9
j_gene: TRBJ2-6

CDR3aa: ASSAKTSGSDTQY
v_gene: TRBV9
j_gene: TRBJ2-3

CDR3aa: ASSPSGNDYEQY
v_gene: TRBV11-3
j_gene: TRBJ2-7

CDR3aa: ASSRGRDSGANVLT
v_gene: TRBV19
j_gene: TRBJ2-6

CDR3aa: ASSQDRAYGYT
v_gene: TRBV28
j_gene: TRBJ1-2

CDR3aa: ASSEGQSGANVLT
v_gene: TRBV5-1
j_gene: TRBJ2-6

CDR3aa: ASSWAGTNTEAF
v_gene: TRBV7-9
j_gene: TRBJ1-1

CDR3aa: ASSERQGTNTDTQY
v_gene: TRBV6-1
j_gene: TRBJ2-3

CDR3aa: SVYPPRQDEAF
v_gene: TRBV29-1
j_gene: TRBJ1-1

CDR3aa: ASSYSDTPGTEAF
v_gene: TRBV6-5
j_gene: TRBJ1-1

CDR3aa: ATTAAKGTGGLHEQY
v_gene: TRBV15
j_gene: TRBJ2-7

CDR3aa: ASSRPGGSGNTIY
v_gene: TRBV28
j_gene: TRBJ1-3

CDR3aa: AGSSPTWYSYNEQF
v_gene: TRBV27
j_gene: TRBJ2-1

CDR3aa: ASSLVGTGADEQF
v_gene: TRBV7-2
j_gene: TRBJ2-1

CDR3aa: ASSPPGQFEAF
v_gene: TRBV6-6
j_gene: TRBJ1-1

CDR3aa: ASSLLQPNTGELF
v_gene: TRBV5-1
j_gene: TRBJ2-2

CDR3aa: ASREENNEQF
v_gene: TRBV19
j_gene: TRBJ2-1

CDR3aa: ASSFRGVDTIY
v_gene: TRBV7-9
j_gene: TRBJ1-3

CDR3aa: ASSLLAGAYEQY
v_gene: TRBV5-1
j_gene: TRBJ2-7

CDR3aa: ASSFGQGLAKNIQY
v_gene: TRBV27
j_gene: TRBJ2-4

CDR3aa: ASTLGLAGKRETQY
v_gene: TRBV5-1
j_gene: TRBJ2-5

CDR3aa: ASSLGPGGYGYT
v_gene: TRBV7-2
j_gene: TRBJ1-2

CDR3aa: ASDNQGAGEQF
v_gene: TRBV25-1
j_gene: TRBJ2-1

CDR3aa: ASSPSPGQGFSEQY
v_gene: TRBV28
j_gene: TRBJ2-7

CDR3aa: SVEDRNYRTGQYEQY
v_gene: TRBV29-1
j_gene: TRBJ2-7

CDR3aa: ASSPHVRDEQF
v_gene: TRBV18
j_gene: TRBJ2-1

CDR3aa: AWSILGGQPQH
v_gene: TRBV30
j_gene: TRBJ1-5

CDR3aa: ASSLRQYTGGYT
v_gene: TRBV28
j_gene: TRBJ1-2

CDR3aa: ASTLPAGGRSYEQY
v_gene: TRBV6-6
j_gene: TRBJ2-7

CDR3aa: ASSLVTQGHSEQY
v_gene: TRBV13
j_gene: TRBJ2-7

CDR3aa: ASSSIAGGPGEQY
v_gene: TRBV7-2
j_gene: TRBJ2-7

CDR3aa: ASNRAGVGEQY
v_gene: TRBV5-1
j_gene: TRBJ2-7

CDR3aa: ASSQHPSGNTDTQY
v_gene: TRBV4-2
j_gene: TRBJ2-3

CDR3aa: ASSSPQVPTYNEQF
v_gene: TRBV27
j_gene: TRBJ2-1

CDR3aa: ASSIERTDTQY
v_gene: TRBV19
j_gene: TRBJ2-3

CDR3aa: ASSPPTGRGEQY
v_gene: TRBV11-2
j_gene: TRBJ2-7